Each of the 25 T cell receptor beta chains below was sequenced from the same sample in a study of cytomegalovirus exposure and HLA in healthy donors. Primers included in the PCR were 60 Vbeta and 13 Jbeta primers. Profiling relied on immunoSEQ multiplex PCR, and the TCRdb table lists in-frame clones only, not all of them. The data show over 55,000 clones, around 85% seen once. Sequencing input: PBMCs. The source of these receptors is a man aged 40-49 years in good health and CMV-seronegative.

V and J are TRBV27 and TRBJ2-2; 11 bases are a match to TRBD2. CDR1 is MNHEY and CDR2 is SMNVEV in the germline V gene (reference sequence). Trimming cost V 6 bases and J 3 bases; bases outside gene matches: 3. The CDR3 is 15 amino acids. CDR3 amino acids: CASRVAGGYTGELFF. The DNA of the CDR3 is TGTGCCAGCAGAGTAGCGGGGGGGTACACCGGGGAGCTGTTTTTT.

The chain carries TRBV11-3 and TRBJ1-2, with a possible D match to TRBD1 (5 bases). This CDR3 is 12 amino acids long. Germline CDR1 is SGHNT and CDR2 is YENEEA. Trimming took off 4 bases at V and 7 bases at J, with 10 bases between the two ends. CDR3 loop: CASSSQGIGYTF. For the CDR3, the DNA is TGTGCCAGCAGCTCGCAGGGAATTGGCTACACCTTC.

The rearrangement joins TRBV19 to TRBJ1-1, with 8 nucleotides matching TRBD1. Trimming took 4 bases from V and 0 from J; bases not matched to a gene: 13. The CDR3 has 18 residues. Germline loops: CDR1 LNHDA, CDR2 SQIVND (reference sequence). CDR3 nucleotides: TGTGCCAGTAGTACCTGGACTCGACAGGGGAGGGTGAACACTGAAGCTTTCTTT. Amino acid sequence: CASSTWTRQGRVNTEAFF.

The CDR3 reads CAWSATARGSPLHF. The CDR3 nucleotides are TGTGCCTGGAGTGCGACGGCGCGGGGTTCACCCCTCCACTTT. The genes are TRBV30 and TRBJ1-6; D is ambiguous. Germline lookup yields CDR1 GTSNPN and CDR2 SVGIG (reference sequence). CDR3 size: 14 residues. V lost 1 base, J lost 9 bases, and 13 bases lay in between.

The chain employs TRBV7-2 and TRBJ2-3; D possibly corresponds to TRBD2 (6 bases). V lost 5 bases and J 4 bases, leaving 16 bases between the germline ends. Germline CDR1 reads SGHTA; CDR2 reads FQGNSA. The CDR3 is 15 residues long. Here the CDR3 reads CASSLSFGGADTQYF. The CDR3 region has the DNA TGTGCCAGCAGCCTATCCTTTGGCGGGGCAGATACGCAGTATTTT.

This clone was picked up a small number of times. The V gene is TRBV6-5, the J gene TRBJ1-6; TRBD1 matches at 8 bases. Germline CDR1 and CDR2: MNHEY and SVGAGI. Trimming at V came to 1 base and at J to 10 bases, leaving 9 bases not matched to a gene. This CDR3 comprises 16 residues. DNA of the CDR3: TGTGCCAGCAGTTACTGGGGGACAGGTTCGGACTCACCCCTCCACTTT. Protein sequence: CASSYWGTGSDSPLHF.

The gene calls are TRBV27 and TRBJ2-3, with a tentative D call TRBD1 (6 bases). Germline CDR1 reads MNHEY; CDR2 reads SMNVEV (reference sequence). The CDR3 is made up of 16 amino acids. V was cut by 4 bases and J by 0 bases, with 14 bases left in between. CDR3 region: CASSSPRGPSTDTQYF. For the CDR3, the DNA is TGTGCCAGCAGTTCTCCCAGGGGTCCTAGCACAGATACGCAGTATTTT.

The V call is TRBV11-3, the J call TRBJ2-1; TRBD1 might be the D (6 bases). CDR1 and CDR2 (germline): SGHNT, YENEEA. This CDR3 is built from 15 residues. V dropped 1 base and J dropped 8 bases, with 15 bases sitting between them. CDR3 loop: CASSLGPSRGHEQFF. Written as DNA, the CDR3 is TGTGCCAGCAGCTTAGGGCCTTCCAGGGGACATGAGCAGTTCTTC.

The CDR3 nucleotides are TGTGCCAGTAGAAACAAGCCGGGACAGCGGTACTATGGCTACACCTTC. Its translation is CASRNKPGQRYYGYTF. The chain has TRBV19 and TRBJ1-2; 7 nucleotides match TRBD1. The CDR3 totals 16 residues. With V trimmed by 6 bases and J by 3 bases, 13 bases remained unmatched. Germline CDR1 LNHDA, CDR2 SQIVND (reference sequence). Combining the CDR3 with reference TRBV19 and TRBJ1-2 gives the whole variable domain DGGITQSPKYLFRKEGQNVTLSCEQNLNHDAMYWYRQDPGQGLRLIYYSQIVNDFQKGDIAEGYSVSREKKESFPLTVTSAQKNPTAFYLCASRNKPGQRYYGYTFGSGTRLTVV.

The chain couples TRBV5-1 to TRBJ2-7; TRBD1 aligns across 8 bases. Trimming cost V 0 bases and J 2 bases; bases outside gene matches: 4. The CDR3 runs 15 residues. In germline, CDR1 is SGHRS, CDR2 YFSETQ. CDR3 DNA sequence: TGCGCCAGCAGCTTGGCCGCAGGGGGCCCCTACGAGCAGTACTTC. Translated, it gives CASSLAAGGPYEQYF.

About this clone itself: Other nucleotide sequences in the sample specify the same CDR3. The gene calls are TRBV5-1 and TRBJ1-1, with TRBD1 as a possible D gene (6 bases). Trimming removed 0 bases from V and 0 bases from J, with 9 bases in between. The CDR3 covers 15 residues. Germline CDR1 and CDR2: SGHRS and YFSETQ. In nucleotides, the CDR3 is TGCGCCAGCAGCTTGGGTCAGGGGATGAACACTGAAGCTTTCTTT. Protein sequence: CASSLGQGMNTEAFF.

The chain has TRBV7-9 and TRBJ2-3; TRBD1 aligns across 7 bases. V gave up 5 bases and J gave up 14 bases; unmatched junction bases: 10. The CDR3 has 12 residues. Germline-derived CDR1 and CDR2 are SEHNR and FQNEAQ (reference sequence). The DNA of the CDR3 is TGTGCCAGCAGCCTAGGGACAGACGATTCGTATTTT. Its protein is CASSLGTDDSYF.

The genes are TRBV27 and TRBJ2-1, with 10 bases matching TRBD1. Per the germline V gene, CDR1 is MNHEY and CDR2 is SMNVEV (reference sequence). The CDR3 length is 15 residues. The junction had 2 bases not matched to a gene; V was cut back by 5 bases and J by 1 base. The CDR3: CASSTDRGSYNEQFF. The CDR3 bases are TGTGCCAGCAGTACGGACAGGGGGTCCTACAATGAGCAGTTCTTC.

This clone was seen a single time. The V call is TRBV19, the J call TRBJ2-1; perhaps TRBD1 as D (6 bases). V lost 6 bases to trimming and J lost 6 bases, with 12 bases between them. From germline, CDR1 is LNHDA and CDR2 SQIVND (reference sequence). CDR3 length: 13 amino acids. The CDR3 reads CASRPTGFNEQFF. CDR3 bases: TGTGCCAGTAGACCTACAGGGTTCAATGAGCAGTTCTTC.

The chain links TRBV11-2 to TRBJ2-5, with 8 positions matching TRBD1. Per the germline V gene, CDR1 is SGHAT and CDR2 is FQNNGV. This CDR3 has 14 residues. Trimming removed 5 bases from V and 4 bases from J; junction bases left unmatched: 6. CDR3 nucleotide sequence: TGTGCCAGCAGCCTCACAGGGGGTTCAGAGACCCAGTACTTC. This codes for CASSLTGGSETQYF. The full variable domain, in which reference TRBV11-2 and TRBJ2-5 provide the parts outside the CDR3, is EAGVAQSPRYKIIEKRQSVAFWCNPISGHATLYWYQQILGQGPKLLIQFQNNGVVDDSQLPKDRFSAERLKGVDSTLKIQPAKLEDSAVYLCASSLTGGSETQYFGPGTRLLVL.

This rearrangement joins TRBV27 to TRBJ2-5; D gene uncertain. The ends were cut back, 1 base at V and 5 bases at J, with 14 bases in the middle. Germline CDR1 MNHEY, CDR2 SMNVEV (reference sequence). The CDR3 loop spans 15 amino acids. The CDR3 coding sequence is TGTGCCAGCAGTTTATTTCGTGCAGGCCCGGAGACCCAGTACTTC. This codes for CASSLFRAGPETQYF.

The chain uses TRBV11-2 and TRBJ1-1; D remains ambiguous. The CDR3 extends over 14 amino acids. The germline V gene has CDR1 SGHAT and CDR2 FQNNGV. Trimming left V 1 base short and J 4 bases short, with 10 bases between. The CDR3 coding sequence is TGTGCCAGCAGCTTAGGAGAACGTCTCACTGAAGCTTTCTTT. It translates to CASSLGERLTEAFF.

The rearrangement uses TRBV7-2 and TRBJ1-1, with no clear D. The germline V gene has CDR1 SGHTA and CDR2 FQGNSA. Between the trimmed V and J ends, which lost 5 bases and 3 bases, there was a span of 10 bases. The CDR3 spans 13 residues. The CDR3 sequence is CASSHFSDTEAFF. CDR3 bases: TGTGCCAGCAGCCATTTTTCGGACACTGAAGCTTTCTTT.

The V gene is TRBV7-6, the J gene TRBJ1-2, with D possibly TRBD1 on 6 matching bases. V lost 1 base to trimming and J lost 7 bases, with 13 bases between them. The CDR3 has 14 residues. Germline V gene lookup returns CDR1 SGHVS and CDR2 FNYEAQ. CDR3 residues: CASSLVAGAVGYTF. CDR3 bases: TGTGCCAGCAGCTTAGTTGCAGGGGCGGTTGGCTACACCTTC.

The rearrangement uses TRBV30 and TRBJ2-1; no reliable D call. The germline gives CDR1 GTSNPN, CDR2 SVGIG (reference sequence). This CDR3 comprises 12 residues. V was cut by 3 bases and J by 6 bases, with 9 bases left in between. This CDR3 reads CAWSKISNEQFF. The CDR3 coding sequence is TGTGCCTGGAGCAAGATTAGCAATGAGCAGTTCTTC.

The rearrangement uses TRBV7-6 and TRBJ2-1; 12 bases agree with TRBD2. V was pared by 1 base and J by 9 bases, with 10 bases of the junction left unmatched. This CDR3 comprises 17 residues. Germline CDR1 is SGHVS and CDR2 is FNYEAQ. The CDR3, as DNA: TGTGCCAGCAGCTTAGGTCTAGCGGGGGGGCCCAACGGTGAGCAGTTCTTC. It yields the protein CASSLGLAGGPNGEQFF.

This chain connects TRBV6-4 to TRBJ1-5; 7 bases are a match to TRBD1. Trimming cost V 6 bases and J 1 base; bases outside gene matches: 12. The CDR3 spans 17 residues. The germline gives CDR1 MRHNA, CDR2 SNTAGT. CDR3 residues: CASRTGRLLRSNQPQHF. CDR3 in DNA: TGTGCCAGCAGGACAGGGAGGCTATTGAGGAGCAATCAGCCCCAGCATTTT.

The chain has TRBV6-5 and TRBJ2-7; D not certain. The CDR3 has 14 residues. V dropped 6 bases and J dropped 6 bases, with 18 bases sitting between them. The germline V gene has CDR1 MNHEY and CDR2 SVGAGI. This CDR3 is CASSPLGLPAEQYF. The CDR3 DNA reads as TGTGCCAGCAGCCCCCTGGGCCTACCGGCCGAGCAGTACTTC.

This clone appeared once. This CDR3 is CASSPGQGGRETQYF. The CDR3 DNA reads as TGTGCCAGCTCACCAGGACAGGGGGGGCGAGAGACCCAGTACTTC. This sequence joins TRBV18 and TRBJ2-5, with 10 bases lining up with TRBD1. The CDR3 covers 15 residues. The germline V gene has CDR1 KGHSH and CDR2 LQKENI. After removal of 2 bases from V and 4 bases from J, the junction contained 4 bases not matched to a gene.

This clone was counted a few times. This chain connects TRBV6-1 to TRBJ2-1, with D tentatively TRBD2 (6 bases). This CDR3 has 16 amino acids. Trimming stripped 2 bases from V and 3 bases from J, with 14 bases between. The germline V gene encodes CDR1 MNHNS and CDR2 SASEGT. The CDR3 is CASSEREVVGYNEQFF. DNA of the CDR3: TGTGCCAGCAGTGAAAGGGAGGTAGTGGGCTACAATGAGCAGTTCTTC.